This T cell receptor beta chain came from a study of blood T cell repertoires in COVID-19. The CDR3 sequence is 13 residues long. Per germline, CDR1 SEHNR and CDR2 FQNEAQ (reference sequence). V was shortened by 3 bases and J by 8 bases, with 13 bases between the two germline ends. Source study methods: Amplification of reference gene primers provided the estimated nucleated cell counts. Here immunoSEQ multiplex PCR was the method, and the copy in TCRdb shows in-frame clones only, minus some. The DNA gave D and trimming, while V, J and clone size come from that table. The repertoire holds 250,000 to 300,000 clones, with around 89% as singletons.

The rearrangement joins TRBV7-9 to TRBJ1-2; tentatively, D is TRBD1 (5 bases). Sequenced sample: peripheral blood. The receptor's source is a man aged 40-50 years with acute or convalescent COVID-19. In nucleotides, the CDR3 is TGTGCCAGCAGCTTTTCCAAGGACATCGGCTACACCTTC. Its protein is CASSFSKDIGYTF.